What follows describes a single T cell receptor (beta chain). Sequenced by immunoSEQ multiplex PCR; TCRdb stores in-frame clones only, minus some. Of about 680,000 clones detected, roughly nine tenths appear once; the ten largest clones hold 24%. It was CD45RO-negative cells, positively selected for CCR7, that made up naive CD8 cells, with terminally differentiated effector memory CD45RA+ cells excluded. Trimming pared 0 bases from V and 5 bases from J, leaving 14 bases between. Per the germline V gene, CDR1 is SGHDT and CDR2 is YYEEEE. The CDR3 is 16 amino acids. This entry comes from a study of shared clonotypes between healthy human individuals.

This TCR derives from a man aged 30-40 years in good health. Sequencing used naive CD8+ T cells sorted from blood. This sequence joins TRBV5-6 and TRBJ2-2; a weak D match, TRBD2 (6 bases). For the CDR3, the DNA is TGTGCCAGCAGCTTGGTTCGACGGGAGAGTACCGGGGAGCTGTTTTTT. Translating gives CASSLVRRESTGELFF.